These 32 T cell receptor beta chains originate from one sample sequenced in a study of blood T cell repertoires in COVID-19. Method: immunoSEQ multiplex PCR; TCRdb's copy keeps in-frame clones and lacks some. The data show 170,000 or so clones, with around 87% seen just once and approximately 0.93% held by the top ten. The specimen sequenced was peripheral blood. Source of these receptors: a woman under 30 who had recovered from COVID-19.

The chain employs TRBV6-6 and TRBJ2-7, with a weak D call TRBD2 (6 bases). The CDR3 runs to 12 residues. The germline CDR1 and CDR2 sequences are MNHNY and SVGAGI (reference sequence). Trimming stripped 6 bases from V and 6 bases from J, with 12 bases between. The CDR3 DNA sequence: TGTGCCAGCAGCGCTTCTAGCGTCGAGCAGTACGTC. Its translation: CASSASSVEQYV.

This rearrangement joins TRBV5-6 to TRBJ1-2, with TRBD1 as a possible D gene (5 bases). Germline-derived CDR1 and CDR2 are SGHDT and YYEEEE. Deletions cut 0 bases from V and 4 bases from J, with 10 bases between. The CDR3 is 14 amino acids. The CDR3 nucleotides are TGTGCCAGCAGCTTGGGGACACCTCCCTATGGCTACACCTTC. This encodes CASSLGTPPYGYTF.

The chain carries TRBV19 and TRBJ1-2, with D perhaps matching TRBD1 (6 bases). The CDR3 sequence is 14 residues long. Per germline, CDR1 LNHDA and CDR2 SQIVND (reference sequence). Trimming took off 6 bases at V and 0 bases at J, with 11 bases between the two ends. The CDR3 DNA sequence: TGTGCCAGTAGGACAGGTCTAGCTAACTATGGCTACACCTTC. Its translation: CASRTGLANYGYTF.

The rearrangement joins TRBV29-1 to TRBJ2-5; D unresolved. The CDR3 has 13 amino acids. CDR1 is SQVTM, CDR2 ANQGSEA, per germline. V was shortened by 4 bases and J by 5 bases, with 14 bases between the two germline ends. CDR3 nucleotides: TGCAGCGTTGTTTTGCGAAGTTTCGAGACCCAGTACTTC. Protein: CSVVLRSFETQYF.

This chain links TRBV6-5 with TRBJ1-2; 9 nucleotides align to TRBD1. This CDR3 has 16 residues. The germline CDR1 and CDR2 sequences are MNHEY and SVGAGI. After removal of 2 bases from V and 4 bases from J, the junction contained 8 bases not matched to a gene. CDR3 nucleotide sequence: TGTGCCAGCAGTTACGGGGACAGGGCGCGGGGCTATGGCTACACCTTC. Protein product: CASSYGDRARGYGYTF.

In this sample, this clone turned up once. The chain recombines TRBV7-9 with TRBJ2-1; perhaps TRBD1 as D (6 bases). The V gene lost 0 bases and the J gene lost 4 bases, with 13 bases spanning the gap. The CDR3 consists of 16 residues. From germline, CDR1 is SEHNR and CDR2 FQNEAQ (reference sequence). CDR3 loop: CASSLADRPGYNEQFF. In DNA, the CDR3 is TGTGCCAGCAGCTTAGCCGACAGGCCAGGGTACAATGAGCAGTTCTTC.

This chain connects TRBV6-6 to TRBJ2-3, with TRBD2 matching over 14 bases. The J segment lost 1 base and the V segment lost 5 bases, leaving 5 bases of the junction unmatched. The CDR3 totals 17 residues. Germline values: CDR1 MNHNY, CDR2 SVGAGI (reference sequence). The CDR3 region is CASSPRGLAGGTDTQYF. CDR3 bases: TGTGCCAGCAGTCCCCGGGGACTAGCGGGGGGCACAGATACGCAGTATTTT.

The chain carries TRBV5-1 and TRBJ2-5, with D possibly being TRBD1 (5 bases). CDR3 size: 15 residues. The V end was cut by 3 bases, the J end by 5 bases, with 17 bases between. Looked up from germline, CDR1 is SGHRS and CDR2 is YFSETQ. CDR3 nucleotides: TGCGCCAGCAGCTACCAGGGTGATTCTTTGGAGACCCAGTACTTC. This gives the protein CASSYQGDSLETQYF.

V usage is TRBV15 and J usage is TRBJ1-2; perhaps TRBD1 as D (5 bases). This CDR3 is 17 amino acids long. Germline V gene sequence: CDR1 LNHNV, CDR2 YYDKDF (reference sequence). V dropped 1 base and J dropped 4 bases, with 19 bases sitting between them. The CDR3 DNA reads TGTGCCACCAGCAGAGCAGGACAATCTCCACTCTTCTATGGCTACACCTTC. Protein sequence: CATSRAGQSPLFYGYTF.

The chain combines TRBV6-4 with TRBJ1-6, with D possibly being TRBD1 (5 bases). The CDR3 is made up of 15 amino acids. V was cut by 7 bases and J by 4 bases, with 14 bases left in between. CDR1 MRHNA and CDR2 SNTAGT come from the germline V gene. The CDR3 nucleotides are TGTGCCAGCAATCGACAGCCAGAATATAATTCACCCCTCCACTTT. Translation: CASNRQPEYNSPLHF.

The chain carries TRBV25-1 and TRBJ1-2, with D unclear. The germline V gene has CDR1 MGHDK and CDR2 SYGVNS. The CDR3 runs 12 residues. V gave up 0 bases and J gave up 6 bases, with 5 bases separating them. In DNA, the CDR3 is TGTGCCAGCAGTGAATATGAGGATGGCTACACCTTC. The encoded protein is CASSEYEDGYTF.

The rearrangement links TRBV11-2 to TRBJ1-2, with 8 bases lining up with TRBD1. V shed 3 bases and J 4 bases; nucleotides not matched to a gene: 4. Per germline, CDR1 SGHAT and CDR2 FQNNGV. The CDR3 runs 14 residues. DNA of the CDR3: TGTGCCAGCAGCTTGACAGGGGCGGGCTATGGCTACACCTTC. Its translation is CASSLTGAGYGYTF.

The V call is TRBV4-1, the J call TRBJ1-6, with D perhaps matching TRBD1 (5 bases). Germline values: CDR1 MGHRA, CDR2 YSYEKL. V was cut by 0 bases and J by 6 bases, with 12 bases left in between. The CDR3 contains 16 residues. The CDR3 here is CASSQDFPDSNSPLHF. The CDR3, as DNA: TGCGCCAGCAGCCAAGATTTTCCCGACAGTAATTCACCCCTCCACTTT.

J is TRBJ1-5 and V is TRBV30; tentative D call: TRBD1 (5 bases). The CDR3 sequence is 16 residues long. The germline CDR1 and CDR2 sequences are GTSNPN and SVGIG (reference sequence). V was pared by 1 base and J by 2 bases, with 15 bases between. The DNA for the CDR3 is TGTGCCTGGAGTGCCGAAAGGGGATCGGGCAATCAGCCCCAGCATTTT. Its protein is CAWSAERGSGNQPQHF.

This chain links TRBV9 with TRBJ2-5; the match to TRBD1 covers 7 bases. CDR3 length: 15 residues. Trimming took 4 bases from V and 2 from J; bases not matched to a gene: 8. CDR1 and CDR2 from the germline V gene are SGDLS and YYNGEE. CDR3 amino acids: CASSPEGQRQETQYF. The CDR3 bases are TGTGCCAGCAGCCCAGAGGGACAGCGGCAAGAGACCCAGTACTTC.

This CDR3 is CASRPNQETQYF. The CDR3, as DNA: TGTGCCAGCAGACCTAACCAAGAGACCCAGTACTTC. This sequence joins TRBV5-8 and TRBJ2-5; D not resolved. V was shortened by 5 bases and J by 0 bases, with 5 bases between the two germline ends. The CDR3 loop spans 12 amino acids. Germline CDR1 reads SGHTS; CDR2 reads YDEGEE.

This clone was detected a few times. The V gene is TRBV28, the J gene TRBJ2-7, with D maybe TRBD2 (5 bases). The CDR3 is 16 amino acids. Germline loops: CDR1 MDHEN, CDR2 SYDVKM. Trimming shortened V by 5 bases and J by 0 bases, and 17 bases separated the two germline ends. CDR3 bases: TGTGCCAGCAGTCCAACGACTCGGAGGAGCTCCTACGAGCAGTACGTC. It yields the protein CASSPTTRRSSYEQYV.

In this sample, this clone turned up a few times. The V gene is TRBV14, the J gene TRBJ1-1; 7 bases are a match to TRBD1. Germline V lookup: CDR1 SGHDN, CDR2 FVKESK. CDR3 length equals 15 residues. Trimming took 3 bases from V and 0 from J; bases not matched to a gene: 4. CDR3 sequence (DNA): TGTGCCAGCAGCCACGGGACAGCGTTGAACACTGAAGCTTTCTTT. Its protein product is CASSHGTALNTEAFF.

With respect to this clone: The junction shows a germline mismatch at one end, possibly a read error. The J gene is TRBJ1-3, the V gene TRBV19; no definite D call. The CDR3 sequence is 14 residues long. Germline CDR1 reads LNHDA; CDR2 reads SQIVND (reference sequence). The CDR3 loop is CASRRALSRNTIYF. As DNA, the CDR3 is TGTGCCAGTAGGCGGGCCCTCTCTAGAAACACCATATATTTT.

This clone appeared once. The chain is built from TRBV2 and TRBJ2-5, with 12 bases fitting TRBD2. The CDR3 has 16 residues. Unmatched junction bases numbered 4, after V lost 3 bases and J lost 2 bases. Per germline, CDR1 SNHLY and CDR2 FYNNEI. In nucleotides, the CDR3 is TGTGCCAGCAGTGACCTAGGACTAGCGGGGCAAGAGACCCAGTACTTC. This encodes CASSDLGLAGQETQYF.

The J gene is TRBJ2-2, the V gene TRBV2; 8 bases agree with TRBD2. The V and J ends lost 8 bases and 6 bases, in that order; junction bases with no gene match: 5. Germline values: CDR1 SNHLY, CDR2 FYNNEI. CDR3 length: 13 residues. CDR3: CASRGTSAGELFF. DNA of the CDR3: TGTGCCAGCCGAGGGACTAGTGCCGGGGAGCTGTTTTTT.

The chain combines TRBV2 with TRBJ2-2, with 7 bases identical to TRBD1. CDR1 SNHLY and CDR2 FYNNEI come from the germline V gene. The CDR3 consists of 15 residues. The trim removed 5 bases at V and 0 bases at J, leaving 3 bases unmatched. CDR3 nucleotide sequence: TGTGCCAGCAGTTGGCAGGGGGCGAACACCGGGGAGCTGTTTTTT. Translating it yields CASSWQGANTGELFF.

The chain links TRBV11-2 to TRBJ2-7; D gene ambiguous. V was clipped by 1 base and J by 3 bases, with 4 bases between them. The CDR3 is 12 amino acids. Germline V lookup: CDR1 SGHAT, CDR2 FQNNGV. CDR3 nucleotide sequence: TGTGCCAGCAGCTTAGGCAGCTACGAGCAGTACGTC. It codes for CASSLGSYEQYV.

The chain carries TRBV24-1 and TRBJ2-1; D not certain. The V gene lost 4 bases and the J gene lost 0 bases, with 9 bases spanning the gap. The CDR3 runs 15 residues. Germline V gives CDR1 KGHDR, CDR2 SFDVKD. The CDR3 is CATSEPGGSYNEQFF. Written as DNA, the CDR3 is TGTGCCACCAGTGAGCCTGGCGGCTCCTACAATGAGCAGTTCTTC.

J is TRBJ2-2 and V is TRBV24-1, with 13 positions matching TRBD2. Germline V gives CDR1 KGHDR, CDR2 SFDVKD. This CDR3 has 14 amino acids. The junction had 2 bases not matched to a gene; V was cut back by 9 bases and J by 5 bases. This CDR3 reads CATGTSGATGELFF. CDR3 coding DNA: TGTGCCACCGGGACTAGCGGGGCTACCGGGGAGCTGTTTTTT.

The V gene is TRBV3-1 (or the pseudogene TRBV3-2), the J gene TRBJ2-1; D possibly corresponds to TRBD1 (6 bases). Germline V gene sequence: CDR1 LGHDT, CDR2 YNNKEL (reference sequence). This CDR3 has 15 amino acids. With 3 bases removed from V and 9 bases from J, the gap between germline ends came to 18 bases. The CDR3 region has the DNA TGTGCCAGCAGCCACGGCGGCGCCCGAGGGGGTGAGCAGTTCTTC. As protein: CASSHGGARGGEQFF.

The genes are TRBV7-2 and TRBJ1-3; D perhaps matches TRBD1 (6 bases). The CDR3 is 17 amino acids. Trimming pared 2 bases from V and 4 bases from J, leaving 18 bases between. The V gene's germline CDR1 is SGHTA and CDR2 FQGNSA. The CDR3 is CASSLIPVGAQGNTIYF. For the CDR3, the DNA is TGTGCCAGCAGCTTAATCCCCGTGGGGGCGCAGGGAAACACCATATATTTT.

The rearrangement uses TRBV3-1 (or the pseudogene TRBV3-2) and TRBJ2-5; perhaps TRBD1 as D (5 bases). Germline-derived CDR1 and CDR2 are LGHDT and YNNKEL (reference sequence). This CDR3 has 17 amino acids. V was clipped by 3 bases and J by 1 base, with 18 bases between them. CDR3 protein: CASSQHPGQGPQETQYF. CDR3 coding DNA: TGTGCCAGCAGCCAGCACCCAGGGCAAGGACCCCAAGAGACCCAGTACTTC.

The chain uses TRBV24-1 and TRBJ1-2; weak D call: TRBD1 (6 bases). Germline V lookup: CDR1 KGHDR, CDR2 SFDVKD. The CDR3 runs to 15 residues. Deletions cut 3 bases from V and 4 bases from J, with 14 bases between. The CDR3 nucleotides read TGTGCCACCAGTGATCCGCGGGGGGCGTTCTATGGCTACACCTTC. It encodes CATSDPRGAFYGYTF.

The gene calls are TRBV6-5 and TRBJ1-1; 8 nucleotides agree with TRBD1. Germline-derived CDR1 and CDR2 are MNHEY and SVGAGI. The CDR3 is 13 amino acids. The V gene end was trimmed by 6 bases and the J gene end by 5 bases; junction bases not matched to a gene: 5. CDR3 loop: CASSRTGKTEAFF. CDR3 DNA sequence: TGTGCCAGCAGCCGGACAGGGAAAACTGAAGCTTTCTTT.

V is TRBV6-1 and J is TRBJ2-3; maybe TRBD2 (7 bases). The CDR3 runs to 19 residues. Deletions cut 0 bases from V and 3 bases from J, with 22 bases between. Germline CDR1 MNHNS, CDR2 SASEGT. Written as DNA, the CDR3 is TGTGCCAGCAGTGAAGCGGGTGTCCGGTGGGGGGGGCGGACAGATACGCAGTATTTT. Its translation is CASSEAGVRWGGRTDTQYF.

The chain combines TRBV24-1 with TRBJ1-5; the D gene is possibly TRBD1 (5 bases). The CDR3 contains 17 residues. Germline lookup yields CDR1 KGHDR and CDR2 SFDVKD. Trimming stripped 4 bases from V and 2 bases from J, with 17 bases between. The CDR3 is CATSDVGRGDGNQPQHF. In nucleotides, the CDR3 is TGTGCCACCAGTGACGTCGGGAGGGGCGATGGCAATCAGCCCCAGCATTTT.